The 9 T cell receptor beta chains presented below share a single source sample, sequenced in a study of cytomegalovirus exposure and HLA in healthy donors. In the PCR, 60 Vbeta and 13 Jbeta primers were used. Clones were read by immunoSEQ multiplex PCR, and TCRdb kept only the in-frame ones, dropping some. The table has 150,000 to 200,000 clones, just over 75% seen once. The sample was PBMCs. The receptor source for this set is a woman aged 25 to 39 in good health and CMV-seropositive.

DNA of the CDR3: TGTGCCAGTAACCCAACCACAGGAAAGCAGTACTTC. It translates to CASNPTTGKQYF. This chain links TRBV6-1 with TRBJ2-7; possibly TRBD1 for D (5 bases). Germline CDR1 and CDR2: MNHNS and SASEGT. Deletions cut 9 bases from V and 8 bases from J, with 17 bases between. The CDR3 runs 12 residues.

This clone was recorded a few times. The chain carries TRBV7-2 and TRBJ1-5; 8 nucleotides line up with TRBD1. This CDR3 has 15 residues. V lost 5 bases to trimming and J lost 6 bases; unmatched junction nucleotides: 9. Germline V gene data show CDR1 as SGHTA and CDR2 as FQGNSA. As DNA, the CDR3 is TGTGCCAGCAGCAGTGGGACAGGACGGGGTCAGCCCCAGCATTTT. Encoded protein: CASSSGTGRGQPQHF.

The gene calls are TRBV6-5 and TRBJ2-4, with D uncertain. V gave up 0 bases and J gave up 2 bases, with 8 bases separating them. Germline V gene sequence: CDR1 MNHEY, CDR2 SVGAGI. The CDR3 length is 15 residues. CDR3 residues: CASSYSILTKNIQYF. In nucleotides, the CDR3 is TGTGCCAGCAGTTACTCGATACTCACCAAAAACATTCAGTACTTC.

Details on this clone: Other nucleotide sequences in the sample specify the same CDR3. V usage is TRBV5-1 and J usage is TRBJ1-2; TRBD1 aligns across 7 bases. Germline CDR1 SGHRS, CDR2 YFSETQ. This CDR3 region has 13 residues. J was trimmed by 4 bases and V by 4 bases; bases with no gene match: 4. Here the CDR3 reads CASSPGTAYGYTF. DNA for the CDR3: TGCGCCAGCAGCCCAGGGACAGCCTATGGCTACACCTTC.

CDR3: CASSSYRVLSYEQYF. DNA of the CDR3: TGTGCCAGCAGTTCCTACAGGGTTCTCTCCTACGAGCAGTACTTC. The chain couples TRBV27 to TRBJ2-7; possibly TRBD1 for D (6 bases). The CDR3 is 15 amino acids. CDR1 is MNHEY and CDR2 is SMNVEV in the germline V gene (reference sequence). With 4 bases removed from V and 0 bases from J, the gap between germline ends came to 13 bases.

The V and J genes are TRBV5-1 and TRBJ2-1, with 9 bases identical to TRBD2. In germline, CDR1 is SGHRS, CDR2 YFSETQ. The CDR3 covers 16 residues. The trim removed 4 bases at V and 5 bases at J, leaving 10 bases unmatched. The CDR3 nucleotides read TGCGCCAGCAGCCCTCGCGGCGGGAGGGTTGACAATGAGCAGTTCTTC. Translating it yields CASSPRGGRVDNEQFF.

This chain connects TRBV7-9 to TRBJ2-2; 7 bases match TRBD1. Trimming removed 10 bases from V and 0 bases from J; junction bases left unmatched: 2. Germline V CDR1 and CDR2: SEHNR, FQNEAQ (reference sequence). CDR3 size: 13 residues. The CDR3 DNA reads as TGTGCCACCGGGACAGCGAACACCGGGGAGCTGTTTTTT. This sequence encodes CATGTANTGELFF. The whole variable domain, filled in from reference TRBV7-9 and TRBJ2-2, reads DTGVSQNPRHKITKRGQNVTFRCDPISEHNRLYWYRQTLGQGPEFLTYFQNEAQLEKSRLLSDRFSAERPKGSFSTLEIQRTEQGDSAMYLCATGTANTGELFFGEGSRLTVL.

The genes are TRBV9 and TRBJ1-2; 10 bases match TRBD1. The germline V gene has CDR1 SGDLS and CDR2 YYNGEE. This CDR3 has 17 amino acids. J gave up 6 bases and V 0 bases, and 11 bases lay outside the gene matches. The DNA of the CDR3 is TGTGCCAGCAGCGTAGAGAGGCCTGGGACAGGGGATAATGGCTACACCTTC. Translated: CASSVERPGTGDNGYTF. The entire variable domain, with the rest obtained from reference TRBV9 and TRBJ1-2, is as follows: DSGVTQTPKHLITATGQRVTLRCSPRSGDLSVYWYQQSLDQGLQFLIQYYNGEERAKGNILERFSAQQFPDLHSELNLSSLELGDSALYFCASSVERPGTGDNGYTFGSGTRLTVV.

V and J are TRBV19 and TRBJ2-7, with a possible D match to TRBD1 (5 bases). Trimming removed 3 bases at V and 1 base at J, with 13 bases between. Germline CDR1 LNHDA, CDR2 SQIVND (reference sequence). The CDR3 is made up of 15 amino acids. CDR3 DNA: TGTGCCAGTAGTATTGGTGGAACAGGATCCTACGAGCAGTACTTC. Amino acids: CASSIGGTGSYEQYF.